What follows are 11 T cell receptor beta chains derived from one specimen sequenced in a study of beta chain features in type 1 diabetes. These receptors have no known antigen. Study-level results: A moderate, significant TCRB CDR3 shortening appeared in type 1 diabetes across four CD4+ subsets.

Sequenced material consisted of expressed TCRB transcripts (all of the isolated RNA was reverse transcribed). The table came from immunoSEQ multiplex PCR; TCRdb's copy has only in-frame clones and leaves some out. The sample yields around 260,000 clones, about a fifth seen once. Sample: naive CD4+ T cells from blood. The receptors derive from a woman aged 40 to 50 with type 1 diabetes.

The chain carries TRBV2 and TRBJ2-3; D possibly corresponds to TRBD2 (6 bases). This CDR3 spans 14 amino acids. V dropped 8 bases and J dropped 6 bases, with 18 bases sitting between them. Germline V gene sequence: CDR1 SNHLY, CDR2 FYNNEI. CDR3 sequence reads: CASGLDYPDDTQYF. As DNA, the CDR3 is TGTGCCAGCGGATTGGACTATCCCGACGATACGCAGTATTTT. The full variable domain, its missing parts supplied by reference TRBV2 and TRBJ2-3, is EPEVTQTPSHQVTQMGQEVILRCVPISNHLYFYWYRQILGQKVEFLVSFYNNEISEKSEIFDDQFSVERPDGSNFTLKIRSTKLEDSAMYFCASGLDYPDDTQYFGPGTRLTVL.

This clone was seen a few times. The chain has TRBV19 and TRBJ2-1; D may be TRBD2 (5 bases). This CDR3 has 13 residues. The germline V gene has CDR1 LNHDA and CDR2 SQIVND (reference sequence). V lost 8 bases and J 4 bases, leaving 12 bases between the germline ends. For the CDR3, the DNA is TGTGCCAGTGGATCGCGGGTTTACAATGAGCAGTTCTTC. Encoded protein: CASGSRVYNEQFF.

A few counts support this clone. The V and J genes are TRBV5-1 and TRBJ2-3, with 8 bases identical to TRBD2. V dropped 4 bases and J dropped 5; count of bases not matched to a gene: 6. CDR3 length equals 14 residues. Germline CDR1 reads SGHRS; CDR2 reads YFSETQ. The CDR3 region is CASSQAGVEDTQYF. Here the CDR3 DNA reads TGCGCCAGCAGCCAAGCGGGAGTAGAAGATACGCAGTATTTT.

This clone was counted between two and nine times. The DNA for the CDR3 is TGTGCCAGTAGTATCAGGGGCGAGGGGGATACGCAGTATTTT. Protein product: CASSIRGEGDTQYF. The chain combines TRBV19 with TRBJ2-3; D is possibly TRBD1 (6 bases). Trimming shortened V by 3 bases and J by 6 bases, and 13 bases separated the two germline ends. This CDR3 is built from 14 residues. Germline-derived CDR1 and CDR2 are LNHDA and SQIVND (reference sequence).

This chain uses TRBV7-9 with TRBJ2-7; 8 nucleotides line up with TRBD1. Germline CDR1 is SEHNR and CDR2 is FQNEAQ (reference sequence). The CDR3 runs 17 residues. The trim removed 5 bases at V and 0 bases at J, leaving 12 bases unmatched. As DNA, the CDR3 is TGTGCCAGCAGCCGCGGGCAGGGGGCCTTTAACTCCTACGAGCAGTACTTC. Translated, it gives CASSRGQGAFNSYEQYF. Full variable domain (missing parts from reference TRBV7-9 and TRBJ2-7): DTGVSQNPRHKITKRGQNVTFRCDPISEHNRLYWYRQTLGQGPEFLTYFQNEAQLEKSRLLSDRFSAERPKGSFSTLEIQRTEQGDSAMYLCASSRGQGAFNSYEQYFGPGTRLTVT.

On this clone itself: Other DNA variants within this sample encode the same CDR3. The genes are TRBV30 and TRBJ2-2; possible D gene TRBD2, 5 bases. V gave up 2 bases and J gave up 4 bases, with 5 bases separating them. The CDR3 is 12 residues long. Germline V gene data show CDR1 as GTSNPN and CDR2 as SVGIG (reference sequence). The CDR3 nucleotides are TGTGCCTGGAGTCGGGGCACCGGGGAGCTGTTTTTT. It is translated as CAWSRGTGELFF.

The genes are TRBV30 and TRBJ2-7, with 9 bases lining up with TRBD1. Losses at the gene ends were 5 bases for V and 7 bases for J; bases not matched to a gene: 9. Germline CDR1 reads GTSNPN; CDR2 reads SVGIG (reference sequence). The CDR3 loop spans 13 amino acids. CDR3 in amino acids: CAWSPDRGGEQYF. The CDR3 coding sequence is TGTGCCTGGTCCCCGGACAGGGGTGGAGAGCAGTACTTC.

The rearrangement links TRBV7-2 to TRBJ1-4; possible D gene TRBD1, 6 bases. Trimming removed 5 bases at V and 0 bases at J, with 13 bases between. The CDR3 runs to 16 residues. The germline gives CDR1 SGHTA, CDR2 FQGNSA. CDR3 loop: CASSGRGGATNEKLFF. For the CDR3, the DNA is TGTGCCAGCAGCGGAAGAGGGGGAGCAACTAATGAAAAACTGTTTTTT.

Comments on this clone: Other nucleotide sequences from this sample produce the same CDR3. The CDR3 is CASSPGSNYGYTF. The DNA for the CDR3 is TGCGCCAGCAGTCCGGGATCTAACTATGGCTACACCTTC. This chain links TRBV5-1 with TRBJ1-2; D gene uncertain. CDR1 is SGHRS and CDR2 is YFSETQ in the germline V gene. Trimming left V 5 bases short and J 0 bases short, with 8 bases between. This CDR3 has 13 amino acids.

V is TRBV15 and J is TRBJ2-1; D is unclear. From germline, CDR1 is LNHNV and CDR2 YYDKDF (reference sequence). The CDR3 covers 15 residues. Between the trimmed V and J ends, which lost 3 bases and 3 bases, there was a span of 12 bases. CDR3 loop: CATSRLGGDYNEQFF. DNA of the CDR3: TGTGCCACCAGCAGGCTCGGCGGTGACTACAATGAGCAGTTCTTC.

The CDR3 sequence: CSVLGQLMNTEAFF. DNA for the CDR3: TGCAGCGTTCTTGGACAGCTTATGAACACTGAAGCTTTCTTT. The V and J genes are TRBV29-1 and TRBJ1-1; weak D call: TRBD1 (6 bases). V was pared by 5 bases and J by 0 bases, with 13 bases between. This CDR3 contains 14 residues. Germline assignment: CDR1 SQVTM and CDR2 ANQGSEA.